A single T cell receptor (delta chain) is shown here with its context. The protein in TCRdb stems from a much larger clone and differs at residue 13 from this DNA's translation, likely a read error; here the protein is translated from the DNA. TCRdb applied CATT to the multiplex PCR reads for clone calling. The sample lists 75,000 to 100,000 delta-chain clones, about 1.5% occurring once. This sample is drawn from a study of γδ T cells in repeated Plasmodium falciparum infection. This TCR was recovered from a pool of human donors (malaria-infected and uninfected, not separated). Input material: gamma-delta T cells from blood.

CDR3 amino acids: CALGETPHRRDHHIF. CDR3 nucleotides: TGTGCTCTTGGGGAAACTCCTCACAGGAGGGATCACCACATCTTT. For the V gene the call is TRDV1; the J gene has no call; whether TRDD3, the table's D call, matches the DNA was not checked. Germline assignment: CDR1 TSWWSYY and CDR2 QGS. This CDR3 is built from 15 residues.